This TCR beta chain was retrieved from a study of the immune and genomic landscape of osteosarcoma. About the study: The cohort was enriched for poor-risk osteosarcoma. Most patients, about 73%, had localized disease at diagnosis. Overall study results and limits: Immune-hot C3 tumors showed higher but still low clonality than cold C1.

Note on this clone: Its antigen is not known.

Only in-frame clones appear in the TCRdb table, and some are missing; sequencing was by immunoSEQ multiplex PCR. The data hold about 10,000 clones, with approximately 64% observed a single time. Poor-prognosis osteosarcoma patients supplied post-treatment primary, local recurrence and metastasis tumor specimens. Germline V gene lookup returns CDR1 SGHTA and CDR2 FQGNSA. The length of the CDR3 is 14 residues. The V and J ends lost 5 bases and 6 bases respectively, with 15 bases between them. Sequenced input: osteosarcoma tumor tissue from the lung. V usage is TRBV7-2 and J usage is TRBJ2-3; D uncertain. The origin of this receptor is a human donor with osteosarcoma. The CDR3 DNA is TGTGCCAGCAGCAACACCTGGATTTTGGATACGCAGTATTTT. Translated, it gives CASSNTWILDTQYF.